The entry below describes one TCR beta chain. The sample comes from a study of radiotherapy plus CTLA-4 blockade in lung cancer. The CDR3 covers 16 residues. V lost 3 bases to trimming and J lost 0 bases; unmatched junction nucleotides: 3. From germline, CDR1 is SGHRS and CDR2 YFSETQ. Libraries were prepared by immunoSEQ multiplex PCR; TCRdb keeps only in-frame clonotypes and omits some of them. This sample yields around 82,000 clones, of which around 87% are seen a single time; over 15% belongs to the top ten. The chain combines TRBV5-1 with TRBJ2-6, with 7 bases matching TRBD1. Material: peripheral blood, obtained from a patient treated with radiotherapy plus ipilimumab. This sequence originates from a human donor with non-small cell lung cancer that progressed on radiotherapy plus ipilimumab. The CDR3 spells CASSSGQTSGANVLTF. Here the CDR3 DNA reads TGCGCCAGCAGCTCGGGACAGACCTCTGGGGCCAACGTCCTGACTTTC.